This T cell receptor beta chain originates from a study of beta chain features in type 1 diabetes. Study-level information: Across every sample, some 110 million sorted cells were examined in total.

The CDR3 loop spans 13 amino acids. V shed 3 bases and J 8 bases; nucleotides not matched to a gene: 7. Germline V gives CDR1 GTSNPN, CDR2 SVGIG (reference sequence). Expressed TCRB transcripts were sequenced after all isolated RNA was converted to cDNA. Sequencing of naive, central memory and regulatory T cell samples gave an average of roughly 3.5 million reads. Produced via immunoSEQ multiplex PCR; TCRdb's table is partial and in-frame only. This table has 300,000 to 450,000 clones, roughly 12% appearing once. This receptor was identified in a man aged 18 to 30 in good health. What was sequenced was naive CD4+ T cells from blood. The chain carries TRBV30 and TRBJ2-1; 7 positions agree with TRBD2. CDR3 loop: CAWSRGTNHEQFF. The CDR3 nucleotides read TGTGCCTGGAGCCGCGGGACTAACCATGAGCAGTTCTTC.